What follows are 18 T cell receptor beta chains derived from one specimen sequenced in a study of shared clonotypes between healthy human individuals. Clones were sequenced by immunoSEQ multiplex PCR, and TCRdb holds only the in-frame ones, with some missing. The sample lists over 2,000,000 clones; 85% to 95% were seen once. CD45RO-negative, CCR7-selected cells formed the naive CD8 fraction, which excluded terminally differentiated effector memory CD45RA+ cells. The sequenced material came from naive CD8+ T cells from PBMCs. These TCRs come from a man between 18 and 29 years old in good health. Some clones in this sample may be carry-over from other donors' samples.

The rearrangement joins TRBV27 to TRBJ1-5; 7 nucleotides align to TRBD1. The CDR3 contains 13 residues. V lost 3 bases, J lost 9 bases, and 5 bases stayed unmatched. From germline, CDR1 is MNHEY and CDR2 SMNVEV (reference sequence). CDR3 region: CASSLYRGMPQHF. DNA of the CDR3: TGTGCCAGCAGTTTGTACAGGGGTATGCCCCAGCATTTT.

The chain recombines TRBV29-1 with TRBJ2-2; 8 bases are shared with TRBD1. After removal of 4 bases from V and 4 bases from J, the junction contained 14 bases not matched to a gene. Per the germline V gene, CDR1 is SQVTM and CDR2 is ANQGSEA. This CDR3 comprises 17 residues. The CDR3 nucleotides read TGCAGCGTTGTGGGAACACAGGGGGGCGCGGGCACCGGGGAGCTGTTTTTT. Encoded protein: CSVVGTQGGAGTGELFF.

The V and J genes are TRBV19 and TRBJ2-1; no firm D call. Per germline, CDR1 LNHDA and CDR2 SQIVND (reference sequence). Trimming left V 2 bases short and J 7 bases short, with 15 bases between. CDR3 size: 15 residues. The CDR3 DNA reads TGTGCCAGTAGTATAACGGGCTTAAAGTGGAATGAGCAGTTCTTC. Translation gives CASSITGLKWNEQFF.

This clone was seen just once. The chain has TRBV7-8 and TRBJ1-1; D not certain. Germline CDR1 SGHVS, CDR2 FQNEAQ. This CDR3 contains 15 residues. Trimming pared 1 base from V and 0 bases from J, leaving 9 bases between. The CDR3 region has the DNA TGTGCCAGCAGCTTAGATTTTGGGATGAACACTGAAGCTTTCTTT. Translating gives CASSLDFGMNTEAFF.

The chain combines TRBV12-5 with TRBJ2-7; D is uncertain. The germline V and J ends were trimmed by 6 bases and 2 bases, with 11 bases remaining between them. Germline CDR1 is LGHNT and CDR2 is FRNRAP. There are 13 residues in the CDR3. CDR3 nucleotides: TGTGCTAGTGGATCCCAGGCGGCCTACGAGCAGTACTTC. It encodes CASGSQAAYEQYF.

V gene TRBV29-1 combines with J gene TRBJ2-7; D possibly corresponds to TRBD1 (5 bases). The CDR3 has 18 amino acids. Trimming stripped 1 base from V and 3 bases from J, with 25 bases between. Germline CDR1 SQVTM, CDR2 ANQGSEA. The chain's CDR3 is CSVEATSVGATLSYEQYF. CDR3 nucleotides: TGCAGCGTTGAAGCTACCTCGGTAGGGGCCACCCTAAGCTACGAGCAGTACTTC.

This chain links TRBV7-9 with TRBJ2-2, with 9 bases fitting TRBD1. With V trimmed by 5 bases and J by 5 bases, 6 bases remained unmatched. The CDR3 spans 15 residues. The germline V gene encodes CDR1 SEHNR and CDR2 FQNEAQ (reference sequence). The CDR3 DNA is TGTGCCAGCAGCCCCCGGACAGGGGATACCGGGGAGCTGTTTTTT. This gives the protein CASSPRTGDTGELFF.

V usage is TRBV5-1 and J usage is TRBJ2-7, with D possibly being TRBD1 (6 bases). Trimming cost V 0 bases and J 3 bases, with 13 bases left between them. The CDR3 has 15 residues. Germline values: CDR1 SGHRS, CDR2 YFSETQ. As DNA, the CDR3 is TGCGCCAGCAGCTTGGAGTTCAGGGGTGTCTACGAGCAGTACTTC. This translates into CASSLEFRGVYEQYF.

CDR3 DNA sequence: TGCGCCAGCAGCCAAGATGCGACGGGGATGGATTCACCCCTCCACTTT. Protein product: CASSQDATGMDSPLHF. The V and J genes are TRBV4-1 and TRBJ1-6; D is unclear. Germline CDR1 and CDR2: MGHRA and YSYEKL. Trimming left V 0 bases short and J 8 bases short, with 14 bases between. This CDR3 has 16 amino acids.

V and J are TRBV7-9 and TRBJ2-1; the match to TRBD1 covers 8 bases. The CDR3 has 15 residues. The V and J ends lost 5 bases and 3 bases, in that order; junction bases with no gene match: 6. CDR1 is SEHNR and CDR2 is FQNEAQ in the germline V gene (reference sequence). CDR3: CASSVYGTGYNEQFF. CDR3 sequence (DNA): TGTGCCAGCAGCGTCTACGGGACAGGCTACAATGAGCAGTTCTTC.

The rearrangement joins TRBV27 to TRBJ1-2; D ambiguous. Germline loops: CDR1 MNHEY, CDR2 SMNVEV (reference sequence). The CDR3 has 16 residues. V was pared by 3 bases and J by 1 base, with 15 bases between. CDR3 region: CASSFSSRTINYGYTF. The CDR3 coding sequence is TGTGCCAGCAGTTTCTCATCCCGAACTATTAACTATGGCTACACCTTC.

As concerns this clone: The sample has other DNA sequences that encode this CDR3 too. The V gene is TRBV11-2, the J gene TRBJ2-7, with unresolved D. V was cut by 4 bases and J by 4 bases, with 5 bases left in between. The germline V gene encodes CDR1 SGHAT and CDR2 FQNNGV. The length of the CDR3 is 11 residues. This CDR3 is CASSWSYEQYF. Here the CDR3 DNA reads TGTGCCAGCAGCTGGAGTTACGAGCAGTACTTC.

In regard to this clone: Its ends do not fully match the called genes, so a read error is possible. V usage is TRBV2 and J usage is TRBJ2-7; D ambiguous. Per germline, CDR1 SNHLY and CDR2 FYNNEI. The CDR3 contains 12 residues. This CDR3 is CASREGSSEQYF. CDR3 sequence (DNA): TGTGCCAGCAGAGAAGGGTCCTCCGAGCAGTACTTC.

This rearrangement joins TRBV4-2 to TRBJ2-2; TRBD1 matches 7 bases. The junction had 5 bases not matched to a gene; V was cut back by 4 bases and J by 6 bases. Germline loops: CDR1 LGHNA, CDR2 YNFKEQ. The CDR3 sequence is 14 residues long. CDR3 DNA: TGTGCCAGCAGCCTTACAACAGGGGCCGGGGAGCTGTTTTTT. Its translation is CASSLTTGAGELFF.

This chain joins TRBV19 and TRBJ2-7; D possibly corresponds to TRBD1 (5 bases). Trimming shortened V by 5 bases and J by 2 bases, and 13 bases separated the two germline ends. CDR1 and CDR2 from the germline V gene are LNHDA and SQIVND (reference sequence). The CDR3 contains 14 residues. This CDR3 reads CASSPLQATYEQYF. In DNA, the CDR3 is TGTGCCAGTAGTCCCTTACAGGCCACCTACGAGCAGTACTTC.

This rearrangement joins TRBV29-1 to TRBJ2-7; a weak D match, TRBD2 (5 bases). Trimming took 5 bases from V and 5 from J, leaving 10 bases between them. This CDR3 is built from 11 residues. Per the germline V gene, CDR1 is SQVTM and CDR2 is ANQGSEA. In DNA form, the CDR3 reads TGCAGCGTTACACTAGTTCACGAGCAGTACTTC. Translation gives CSVTLVHEQYF.

The rearrangement joins TRBV5-1 to TRBJ2-7; D is ambiguous. Germline V gene sequence: CDR1 SGHRS, CDR2 YFSETQ. Trimming removed 0 bases at V and 7 bases at J, with 17 bases between. CDR3 length equals 15 residues. CDR3 nucleotides: TGCGCCAGCAGCTTGGACAAGCCGGTCGGTGTAGAGCAGTACTTC. Amino acid sequence: CASSLDKPVGVEQYF.

The V and J genes are TRBV13 and TRBJ2-7, with D possibly TRBD1 on 5 matching bases. The CDR3 loop spans 14 amino acids. V lost 2 bases to trimming and J lost 2 bases, with 10 bases between them. Germline V gene data show CDR1 as PRHDT and CDR2 as FYEKMQ (reference sequence). The CDR3 DNA reads as TGTGCCAGCAGCTTAAGGGGTTTACCCTACGAGCAGTACTTC. Translated, it gives CASSLRGLPYEQYF.